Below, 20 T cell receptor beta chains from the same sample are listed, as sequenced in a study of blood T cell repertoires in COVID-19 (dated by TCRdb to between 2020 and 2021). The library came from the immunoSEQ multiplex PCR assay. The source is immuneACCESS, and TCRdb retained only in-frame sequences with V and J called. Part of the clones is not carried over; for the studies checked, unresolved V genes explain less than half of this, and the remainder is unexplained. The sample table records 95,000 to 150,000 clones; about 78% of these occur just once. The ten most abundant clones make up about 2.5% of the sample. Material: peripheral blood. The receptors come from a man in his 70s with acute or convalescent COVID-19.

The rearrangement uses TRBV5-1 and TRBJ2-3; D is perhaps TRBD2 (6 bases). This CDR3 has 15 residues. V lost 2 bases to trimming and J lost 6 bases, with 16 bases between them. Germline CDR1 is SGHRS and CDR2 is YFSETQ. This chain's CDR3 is CASSFIGARGDTQYF. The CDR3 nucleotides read TGCGCCAGCAGCTTCATAGGGGCCCGGGGGGATACGCAGTATTTT.

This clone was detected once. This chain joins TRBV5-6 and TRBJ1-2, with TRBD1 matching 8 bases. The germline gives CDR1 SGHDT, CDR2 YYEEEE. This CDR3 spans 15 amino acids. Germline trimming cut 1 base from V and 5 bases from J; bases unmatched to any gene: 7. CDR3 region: CASSLPPGGRYGYTF. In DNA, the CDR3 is TGTGCCAGCAGCTTGCCACCAGGGGGCAGGTATGGCTACACCTTC.

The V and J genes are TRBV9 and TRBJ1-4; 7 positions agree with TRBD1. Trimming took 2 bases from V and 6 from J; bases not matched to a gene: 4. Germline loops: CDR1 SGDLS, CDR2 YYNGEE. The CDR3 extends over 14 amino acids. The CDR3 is CASSVSTGYEKLFF. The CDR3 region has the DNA TGTGCCAGCAGCGTTTCGACAGGGTATGAAAAACTGTTTTTT.

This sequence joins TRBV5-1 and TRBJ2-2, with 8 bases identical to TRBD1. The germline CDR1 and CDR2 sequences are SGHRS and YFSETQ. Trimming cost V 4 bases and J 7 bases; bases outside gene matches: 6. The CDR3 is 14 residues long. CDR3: CASSPGTGGGELFF. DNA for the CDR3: TGCGCCAGCAGCCCGGGGACAGGTGGCGGGGAGCTGTTTTTT.

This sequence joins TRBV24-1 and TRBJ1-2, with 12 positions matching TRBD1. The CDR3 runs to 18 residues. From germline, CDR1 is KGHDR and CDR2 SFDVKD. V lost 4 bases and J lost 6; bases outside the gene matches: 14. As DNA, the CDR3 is TGTGCCACCAGTGACCCCTCCGGGACAGGGGGCGACTATGATGGCTACACCTTC. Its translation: CATSDPSGTGGDYDGYTF.

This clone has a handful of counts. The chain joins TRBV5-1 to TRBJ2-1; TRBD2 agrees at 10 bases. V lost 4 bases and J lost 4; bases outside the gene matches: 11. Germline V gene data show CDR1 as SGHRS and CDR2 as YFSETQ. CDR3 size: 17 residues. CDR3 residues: CASSASGAGGVYNEQFF. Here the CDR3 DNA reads TGCGCCAGCAGCGCCTCAGGAGCGGGGGGGGTATACAATGAGCAGTTCTTC.

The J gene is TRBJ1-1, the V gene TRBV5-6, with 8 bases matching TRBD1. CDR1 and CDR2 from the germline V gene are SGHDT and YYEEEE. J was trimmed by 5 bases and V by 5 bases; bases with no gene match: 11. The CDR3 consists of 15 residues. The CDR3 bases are TGTGCCAGCAGTCAAATCGACAGGGGAAGAACTGAAGCTTTCTTT. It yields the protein CASSQIDRGRTEAFF.

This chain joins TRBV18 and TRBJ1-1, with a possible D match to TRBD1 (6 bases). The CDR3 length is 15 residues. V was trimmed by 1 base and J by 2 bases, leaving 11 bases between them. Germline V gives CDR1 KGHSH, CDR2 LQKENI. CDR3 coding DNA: TGTGCCAGCTCACCACTTGACAGGCCTAACACTGAAGCTTTCTTT. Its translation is CASSPLDRPNTEAFF.

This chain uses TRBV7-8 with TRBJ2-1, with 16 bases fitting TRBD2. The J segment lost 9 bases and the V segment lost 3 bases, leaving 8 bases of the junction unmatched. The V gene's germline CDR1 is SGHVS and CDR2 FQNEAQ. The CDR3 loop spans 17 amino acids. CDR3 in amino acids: CASSFPGTSGGAGEQFF. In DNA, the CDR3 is TGTGCCAGCAGCTTTCCCGGGACTAGCGGGGGGGCCGGTGAGCAGTTCTTC.

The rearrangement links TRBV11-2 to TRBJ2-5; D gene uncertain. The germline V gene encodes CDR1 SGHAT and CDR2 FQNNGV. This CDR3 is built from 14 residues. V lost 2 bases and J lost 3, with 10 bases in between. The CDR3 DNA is TGTGCCAGCAGCTTAAGGCTAAGCGAAGAGACCCAGTACTTC. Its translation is CASSLRLSEETQYF.

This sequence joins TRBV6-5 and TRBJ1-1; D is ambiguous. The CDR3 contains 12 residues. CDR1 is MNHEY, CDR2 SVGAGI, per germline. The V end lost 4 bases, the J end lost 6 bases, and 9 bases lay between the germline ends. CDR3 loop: CASSSSGAEAFF. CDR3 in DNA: TGTGCCAGCAGTTCCTCCGGTGCTGAAGCTTTCTTT.

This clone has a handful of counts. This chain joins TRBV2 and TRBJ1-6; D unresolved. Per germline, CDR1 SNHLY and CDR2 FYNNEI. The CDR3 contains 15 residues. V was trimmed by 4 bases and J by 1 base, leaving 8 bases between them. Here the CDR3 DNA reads TGTGCCAGCAGTGGTGGGAGATCCTATAATTCACCCCTCCACTTT. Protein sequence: CASSGGRSYNSPLHF.

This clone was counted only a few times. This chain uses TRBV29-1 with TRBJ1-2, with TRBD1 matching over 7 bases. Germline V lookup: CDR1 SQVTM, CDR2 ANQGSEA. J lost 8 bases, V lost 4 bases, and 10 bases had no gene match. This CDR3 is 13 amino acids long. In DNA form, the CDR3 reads TGCAGCGTTGCCCCGGCAGGGGGATGGGGCTACACCTTC. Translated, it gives CSVAPAGGWGYTF.

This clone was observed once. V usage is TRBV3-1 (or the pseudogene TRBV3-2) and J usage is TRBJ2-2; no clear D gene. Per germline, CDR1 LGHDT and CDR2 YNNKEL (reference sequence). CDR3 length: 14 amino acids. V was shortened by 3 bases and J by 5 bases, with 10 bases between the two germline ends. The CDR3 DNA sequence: TGTGCCAGCAGCCAGCAGGCGATTACCGGGGAGCTGTTTTTT. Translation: CASSQQAITGELFF.

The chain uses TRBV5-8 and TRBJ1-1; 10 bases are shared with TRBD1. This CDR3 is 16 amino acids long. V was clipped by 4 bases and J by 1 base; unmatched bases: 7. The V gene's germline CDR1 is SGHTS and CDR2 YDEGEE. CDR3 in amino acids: CASSARTGGWNTEAFF. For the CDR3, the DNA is TGTGCCAGCAGCGCCCGGACAGGGGGTTGGAACACTGAAGCTTTCTTT.

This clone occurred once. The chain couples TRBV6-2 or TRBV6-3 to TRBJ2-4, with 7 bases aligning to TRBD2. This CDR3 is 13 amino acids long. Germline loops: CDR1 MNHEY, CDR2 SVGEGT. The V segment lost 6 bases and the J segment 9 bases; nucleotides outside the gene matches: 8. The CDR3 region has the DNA TGTGCCAGCAGCCCACTTAGGGAGGGCATTCAGTACTTC. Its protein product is CASSPLREGIQYF.

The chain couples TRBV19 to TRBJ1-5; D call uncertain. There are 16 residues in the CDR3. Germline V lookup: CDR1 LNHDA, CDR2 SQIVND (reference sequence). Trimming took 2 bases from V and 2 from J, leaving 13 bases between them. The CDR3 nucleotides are TGTGCCAGTAGTATACGTCGGGGAAGGGGCAATCAGCCCCAGCATTTT. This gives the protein CASSIRRGRGNQPQHF. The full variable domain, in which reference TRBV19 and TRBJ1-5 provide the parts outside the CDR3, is DGGITQSPKYLFRKEGQNVTLSCEQNLNHDAMYWYRQDPGQGLRLIYYSQIVNDFQKGDIAEGYSVSREKKESFPLTVTSAQKNPTAFYLCASSIRRGRGNQPQHFGDGTRLSIL.

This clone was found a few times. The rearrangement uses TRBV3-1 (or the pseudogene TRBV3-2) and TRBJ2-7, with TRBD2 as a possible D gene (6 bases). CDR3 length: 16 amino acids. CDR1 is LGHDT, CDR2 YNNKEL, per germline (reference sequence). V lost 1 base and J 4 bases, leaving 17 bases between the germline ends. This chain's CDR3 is CASSQVLRGLLYEQYF. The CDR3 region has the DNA TGTGCCAGCAGCCAAGTATTAAGGGGACTCCTGTACGAGCAGTACTTC.

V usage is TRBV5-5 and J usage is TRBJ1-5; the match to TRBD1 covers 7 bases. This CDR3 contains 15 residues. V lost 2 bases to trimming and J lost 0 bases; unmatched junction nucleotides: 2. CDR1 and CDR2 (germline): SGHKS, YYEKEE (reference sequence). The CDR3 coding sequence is TGTGCCAGCAGCTTAGGGACAGCTAGCAATCAGCCCCAGCATTTT. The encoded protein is CASSLGTASNQPQHF.

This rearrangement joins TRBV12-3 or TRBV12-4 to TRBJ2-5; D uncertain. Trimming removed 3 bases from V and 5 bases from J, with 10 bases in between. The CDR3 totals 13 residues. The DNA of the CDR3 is TGTGCCAGCAGTTTGTACGTACAGGAGACCCAGTACTTC. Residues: CASSLYVQETQYF.